This T cell receptor beta chain comes out of a study of T cell repertoires in cytomegalovirus infection. Study context: Both a matching HLA type and CMV infection were indicated by public TCR beta signatures.

Concerning this clonotype itself: Its target is not known.

General observations from the study: Identification of carriers of CMV plus the relevant HLA was performed using cumulative public TCR beta family frequency. HLA-C-restricted CMV clonotypes gave the most frequent clonotype in two of eight donors.

MiXCR was run by TCRdb on the reads, yielding one entry per CDR3 protein. The sample comprises 200,000 or so distinct CDR3 sequences, about 28% of which are singletons, and just over 30% rests with the top ten. The clonotype comes from a human donor in good health (CMV status not recorded). Some clones in this sample may be carry-over from other donors' samples. The sequenced material came from PBMCs.

The CDR3 nucleotides are TGCGCCAGCAGTCCCGGGAACCTAGAAGCTTTCTTT. It codes for CASSPGNLEAFF. The J gene is TRBJ1-1, the V gene TRBV4-1, with D uncertain. The germline V gene has CDR1 MGHRA and CDR2 YSYEKL. Trimming pared 6 bases from V and 8 bases from J, leaving 13 bases between. This CDR3 is built from 12 residues.